This TCR beta chain was sequenced during a study of T cells in Graves' hyperthyroidism and ophthalmopathy. Notes on the study in general: Most thyroid clonotypes with frequency above 0.001 were detected in blood.

Template material for amplifying TCR beta CDR3 regions consisted of RNA transcripts. When the TCR CDR3 underwent first-round RT-PCR, the HTBI primer set was used. TCRdb fed the multiplex PCR reads into MiXCR, producing one record per CDR3 protein. The sample lists about 400,000 distinct CDR3 sequences, roughly 25% occurring once. Hyperthyroidism patients were newly diagnosed, had disease duration under 2 months, and were aged 18 to 65 years. On this clonotype itself: Its antigen is unidentified.

There are 13 residues in the CDR3. Germline V gene lookup returns CDR1 SNHLY and CDR2 FYNNEI. V shed 7 bases and J shed 3 bases, with 12 bases lying between them. The receptor's source is a middle-aged man with Graves' hyperthyroidism. Source material: blood. This chain connects TRBV2 to TRBJ1-1, with unresolved D. CDR3 DNA sequence: TGTGCCAGCACCCGACGTGGGGACACTGAAGCTTTCTTT. As protein: CASTRRGDTEAFF.